The present entry profiles one TCR beta chain with its context. Its antigen remains unknown. This entry belongs to a study of T cell responses to AZD1222 COVID-19 vaccine. Second-dose timings of about 4 or about 12 weeks were pooled. Libraries were prepared by immunoSEQ multiplex PCR; TCRdb keeps only in-frame clonotypes and omits some of them. Among more than 75,000 clones listed, about 83% were seen once. General study results and limits: There were mostly white British donors and more females than males, and clonal diversity was possibly underestimated.

Sequences were derived from peripheral blood, sampled 28 days after the second AZD1222 dose. The TCR originated in an adult who received the AZD1222 COVID-19 vaccine.

The CDR3: CASSVGQMNTEAFF. CDR3 nucleotide sequence: TGTGCCAGCAGCGTGGGACAGATGAACACTGAAGCTTTCTTT. The rearrangement joins TRBV9 to TRBJ1-1; 7 nucleotides align to TRBD1. CDR3 length equals 14 residues. Germline CDR1 and CDR2: SGDLS and YYNGEE. V dropped 2 bases and J dropped 0; count of bases not matched to a gene: 1.